Below are 20 T cell receptor beta chains sequenced from a single sample in a study of cytomegalovirus exposure and HLA in healthy donors. Vbeta (60) and Jbeta (13) primers were used in the PCR. The protocol was immunoSEQ multiplex PCR, while the TCRdb copy is restricted to in-frame clones and leaves out a portion. The table records fewer than 150,000 clones, around 77% of them present only once. Specimen: PBMCs. These TCRs come from a human donor in good health.

In its sample, this clone was seen once. Here the CDR3 omits its conserved ending phenylalanine or tryptophan, so a read error is the likely source. The chain recombines TRBV6-5 with TRBJ2-7; 12 bases are a match to TRBD2. Germline assignment: CDR1 MNHEY and CDR2 SVGAGI. The CDR3 contains 16 residues. Germline trimming cut 0 bases from V and 2 bases from J; bases unmatched to any gene: 2. The CDR3 spells CASSYSPSGRAYEQYS. The CDR3 DNA is TGTGCCAGCAGTTACTCGCCTAGCGGGAGGGCCTACGAGCAGTACTCC.

The genes are TRBV10-1 and TRBJ1-1; D might be TRBD1 (5 bases). V was cut by 0 bases and J by 7 bases, with 9 bases left in between. Looked up from germline, CDR1 is WNHNN and CDR2 is SYGVQD (reference sequence). The CDR3 contains 13 residues. The CDR3 is CASSESRGYEAFF. In DNA form, the CDR3 reads TGCGCCAGCAGTGAGTCGCGGGGGTATGAAGCTTTCTTT.

V is TRBV5-1 and J is TRBJ1-1, with TRBD1 as a possible D gene (5 bases). V was pared by 0 bases and J by 2 bases, with 8 bases between. The CDR3 loop spans 14 amino acids. Germline values: CDR1 SGHRS, CDR2 YFSETQ. The CDR3 bases are TGCGCCAGCAGCTTGGCAGGGACTAACACTGAAGCTTTCTTT. As protein: CASSLAGTNTEAFF.

The V and J genes are TRBV27 and TRBJ2-2, with 10 bases matching TRBD1. This CDR3 region has 18 residues. CDR1 MNHEY and CDR2 SMNVEV come from the germline V gene (reference sequence). V gave up 4 bases and J gave up 1 base; unmatched junction bases: 9. Written as DNA, the CDR3 is TGTGCCAGCAGTTCCCCCGGTGACAGGGGGCTGAACACCGGGGAGCTGTTTTTT. This codes for CASSSPGDRGLNTGELFF.

Details on this clone: One end of the junction does not line up with germline, which may come from a read error. The chain links TRBV7-9 to TRBJ2-1, with TRBD2 matching over 10 bases. The CDR3 has 17 amino acids. Germline CDR1 SEHNR, CDR2 FQNEAQ (reference sequence). The CDR3 nucleotides read TGTTCCAGCAGCTTCGGTTCCCTAGCGGGAGAGTGGAATGAGCAGTTCTTC. Translation: CSSSFGSLAGEWNEQFF. The complete variable domain, with remaining parts taken from reference TRBV7-9 and TRBJ2-1, reads DTGVSQNPRHKITKRGQNVTFRCDPISEHNRLYWYRQTLGQGPEFLTYFQNEAQLEKSRLLSDRFSAERPKGSFSTLEIQRTEQGDSAMYLCSSSFGSLAGEWNEQFFGPGTRLTVL.

V is TRBV18 and J is TRBJ2-1; 7 bases agree with TRBD1. CDR3 length: 14 residues. Germline assignment: CDR1 KGHSH and CDR2 LQKENI. V was clipped by 5 bases and J by 6 bases; unmatched bases: 7. CDR3 region: CASSIRTGLNEQFF. Written as DNA, the CDR3 is TGTGCCAGCTCAATAAGGACAGGACTCAATGAGCAGTTCTTC.

The chain recombines TRBV27 with TRBJ2-1; 16 bases are a match to TRBD2. This CDR3 is 18 amino acids long. Germline assignment: CDR1 MNHEY and CDR2 SMNVEV (reference sequence). Germline trimming cut 5 bases from V and 2 bases from J; bases unmatched to any gene: 6. The CDR3 protein is CASSLGTSGRGTYNEQFF. The CDR3 bases are TGTGCCAGCAGTCTAGGGACTAGCGGGAGGGGGACCTACAATGAGCAGTTCTTC.

This chain links TRBV11-2 with TRBJ2-1; 10 bases fit TRBD2. Germline loops: CDR1 SGHAT, CDR2 FQNNGV. This CDR3 contains 16 residues. V was clipped by 5 bases and J by 2 bases; unmatched bases: 6. CDR3 protein: CASSRTTSGAYNEQFF. The CDR3 nucleotides are TGTGCCAGCAGCCGTACCACTAGCGGGGCCTACAATGAGCAGTTCTTC.

The chain joins TRBV19 to TRBJ2-2; possibly TRBD1 for D (7 bases). This CDR3 spans 15 amino acids. Germline V gene lookup returns CDR1 LNHDA and CDR2 SQIVND (reference sequence). Trimming cost V 7 bases and J 1 base, with 13 bases left between them. CDR3 nucleotides: TGTGCCAGTAAGGCGGGACAGATGAACACCGGGGAGCTGTTTTTT. It specifies CASKAGQMNTGELFF.

CDR3 bases: TGTGCCAGCAGACCCGGGACAGGGTTGAACACTGAAGCTTTCTTT. Translated, it gives CASRPGTGLNTEAFF. The V and J genes are TRBV6-5 and TRBJ1-1, with 9 positions matching TRBD1. Looked up from germline, CDR1 is MNHEY and CDR2 is SVGAGI. V shed 6 bases and J 0 bases; nucleotides not matched to a gene: 5. This CDR3 region has 15 residues.

In its sample, this clone was seen once. The CDR3 DNA reads TGCGCCAGCGGAGGACCTCCCCAAGAGACCCAGTACTTC. Protein: CASGGPPQETQYF. The chain has TRBV10-1 and TRBJ2-5, with D maybe TRBD2 (5 bases). Looked up from germline, CDR1 is WNHNN and CDR2 is SYGVQD (reference sequence). Trimming pared 8 bases from V and 1 base from J, leaving 11 bases between. The CDR3 loop spans 13 amino acids.

The V gene is TRBV27, the J gene TRBJ2-5, with 9 bases lining up with TRBD1. With 8 bases clipped from V and 4 bases from J, the junction kept 5 bases outside the gene matches. The CDR3 consists of 13 residues. CDR1 is MNHEY and CDR2 is SMNVEV in the germline V gene (reference sequence). CDR3 amino acids: CASSGQGPETQYF. In nucleotides, the CDR3 is TGTGCCAGCTCGGGACAGGGCCCAGAGACCCAGTACTTC.

This chain connects TRBV19 to TRBJ1-5, with 9 nucleotides matching TRBD1. This CDR3 spans 14 amino acids. Germline assignment: CDR1 LNHDA and CDR2 SQIVND (reference sequence). J lost 6 bases, V lost 2 bases, and 2 bases had no gene match. The CDR3 coding sequence is TGTGCCAGTAGTATACCGGGACAGGGTCAGCCCCAGCATTTT. It is translated as CASSIPGQGQPQHF.

This rearrangement joins TRBV5-5 to TRBJ2-3; TRBD1 agrees at 8 bases. Germline CDR1 reads SGHKS; CDR2 reads YYEKEE (reference sequence). The CDR3 runs 14 residues. Losses at the gene ends were 4 bases for V and 1 base for J; bases not matched to a gene: 2. This CDR3 is CASSMGQGTDTQYF. DNA of the CDR3: TGTGCCAGCAGCATGGGACAGGGCACAGATACGCAGTATTTT.

The chain joins TRBV11-3 to TRBJ1-1, with D perhaps matching TRBD1 (5 bases). CDR1 is SGHNT, CDR2 YENEEA, per germline. The CDR3 spans 15 residues. Trimming pared 1 base from V and 4 bases from J, leaving 13 bases between. The CDR3 nucleotides read TGTGCCAGCAGCTTAGTTCCTACGGGGGGCACTGAAGCTTTCTTT. This codes for CASSLVPTGGTEAFF.

V and J are TRBV4-1 and TRBJ2-1; a weak D match, TRBD2 (6 bases). Germline assignment: CDR1 MGHRA and CDR2 YSYEKL. The CDR3 has 16 residues. Trimming removed 5 bases from V and 4 bases from J, with 18 bases in between. For the CDR3, the DNA is TGCGCCAGCAGCGGCGCGGAGGGCGGGCTGTACAATGAGCAGTTCTTC. It encodes CASSGAEGGLYNEQFF.

The rearrangement links TRBV10-3 to TRBJ2-7, with TRBD2 matching 12 bases. V lost 5 bases and J lost 0; bases outside the gene matches: 5. The CDR3 is 16 amino acids. Germline V gene lookup returns CDR1 ENHRY and CDR2 SYGVKD. CDR3 region: CAISRTSGTTSYEQYF. DNA of the CDR3: TGTGCCATCAGTAGGACTAGCGGGACCACCTCCTACGAGCAGTACTTC.

The chain's CDR3 is CASSKADRGEKLFF. CDR3 sequence (DNA): TGTGCCAGCAGTAAGGCCGACCGGGGGGAAAAACTGTTTTTT. The rearrangement links TRBV25-1 to TRBJ1-4; the D gene is possibly TRBD1 (5 bases). CDR3 size: 14 residues. CDR1 is MGHDK, CDR2 SYGVNS, per germline. The V gene lost 5 bases and the J gene lost 8 bases, with 15 bases spanning the gap.

This clone has only a few counts. The J gene is TRBJ2-1, the V gene TRBV2; D might be TRBD1 (6 bases). The V gene lost 1 base and the J gene lost 8 bases, with 15 bases spanning the gap. The CDR3 length is 15 residues. Germline loops: CDR1 SNHLY, CDR2 FYNNEI. CDR3 protein: CASSEGTVYPDEQFF. Here the CDR3 DNA reads TGTGCCAGCAGTGAAGGGACAGTCTATCCGGATGAGCAGTTCTTC.

The genes are TRBV11-2 and TRBJ2-7; 12 positions agree with TRBD2. With V trimmed by 3 bases and J by 2 bases, 5 bases remained unmatched. Per the germline V gene, CDR1 is SGHAT and CDR2 is FQNNGV. The CDR3 covers 16 residues. The CDR3 bases are TGTGCCAGCAGCTTTAGCCGACTAGCGGGGGCCTACGAGCAGTACTTC. Its translation: CASSFSRLAGAYEQYF.